The rows below give T cell receptor beta chains drawn from one sample of a study of T-cell memory formation after mild COVID-19. TCRdb used MiXCR to reprocess the 5' RACE reads, holding one entry per CDR3 protein. The sample has about 290,000 distinct CDR3 sequences, approximately 15% seen once. Sequencing was performed on PBMCs or a T cell subset sorted from them (not recorded which). The receptors were sampled from a man younger than 35 who had mild COVID-19 (a few samples of this study predate the infection). Cell type and time point are not known. CDR3s include the opening cysteine and the closing phenylalanine or tryptophan. Each record gives: V gene, clone size, J gene, D gene, CDR3 DNA, CDR3 protein. The D gene is left open where the match is weak. Clone size appears in some rows only: once, few, many, or a class for an expanded clone.

v_gene: TRBV6-1; abundance: few; j_gene: TRBJ2-1; d_gene: NA; CDR3nt: TGTGCCAGCAGTGGGACGGCCTACAATGAGCAGTTCTTC; CDR3aa: CASSGTAYNEQFF
v_gene: TRBV7-9; abundance: many; j_gene: TRBJ1-5; d_gene: NA; CDR3nt: TGTGCCAGCAGCTTGGAGGACACAAATCAGCCCCAGCATTTT; CDR3aa: CASSLEDTNQPQHF
v_gene: TRBV6-1; abundance: NA; j_gene: TRBJ2-7; d_gene: TRBD2; CDR3nt: TGTGCCAGCAGTGCCGGACTAGCGGGGGCCACCTACGAGCAGTACTTC; CDR3aa: CASSAGLAGATYEQYF
v_gene: TRBV7-2; abundance: NA; j_gene: TRBJ2-3; d_gene: NA; CDR3nt: TGTGCCAGCAGCCCAGGGGGGGGGCGAGATACGCAGTATTTT; CDR3aa: CASSPGGGRDTQYF
v_gene: TRBV7-2; abundance: many; j_gene: TRBJ1-2; d_gene: NA; CDR3nt: TGTGCCAGCAGCACCAGACAGGCCCCCTTTATCACCTTC; CDR3aa: CASSTRQAPFITF
v_gene: TRBV9; abundance: few; j_gene: TRBJ2-1; d_gene: TRBD2; CDR3nt: TGTGCCAGCAGCGTAGGAGGGCGAAGCGGGGGTATCCACAATGAGCAGTTCTTC; CDR3aa: CASSVGGRSGGIHNEQFF
v_gene: TRBV6-2/TRBV6-3; abundance: NA; j_gene: TRBJ2-5; d_gene: NA; CDR3nt: TGTGCCAGCAGCCGATGGGCCCAGGTCGGAGAGACCCAGTACTTC; CDR3aa: CASSRWAQVGETQYF
v_gene: TRBV27; abundance: NA; j_gene: TRBJ1-1; d_gene: TRBD1; CDR3nt: TGTGCCAGCAGTTTGTCCGGACAGGGGGGAACTGAAGCTTTCTTT; CDR3aa: CASSLSGQGGTEAFF
v_gene: TRBV7-9; abundance: NA; j_gene: TRBJ1-1; d_gene: NA; CDR3nt: TGTGCCAGCAGCTTAGGGGGGGGGACACTCACTGAAGCTTTCTTT; CDR3aa: CASSLGGGTLTEAFF
v_gene: TRBV20-1; abundance: NA; j_gene: TRBJ1-1; d_gene: NA; CDR3nt: TGCAGTGCTAGACTGGGAGACACTGAAGCTTTCTTT; CDR3aa: CSARLGDTEAFF
v_gene: TRBV10-3; abundance: few; j_gene: TRBJ2-5; d_gene: TRBD1; CDR3nt: TGTGCCATCAGGACCGGGACAGCCATTCAAGAGACCCAGTACTTC; CDR3aa: CAIRTGTAIQETQYF
v_gene: TRBV7-3; abundance: NA; j_gene: TRBJ2-3; d_gene: NA; CDR3nt: TGTGCCAGCAGCTGGGGACGGAACTCAGATACGCAGTATTTT; CDR3aa: CASSWGRNSDTQYF
v_gene: TRBV7-3; abundance: many; j_gene: TRBJ1-6; d_gene: NA; CDR3nt: TGTGCCAGCAGCTTCCAACCAACCTCACCCCTCCACTTT; CDR3aa: CASSFQPTSPLHF
v_gene: TRBV4-3; abundance: NA; j_gene: TRBJ2-3; d_gene: NA; CDR3nt: TGCGCCAGCAGCCAAGAATTTTCGGGTCCCAATACGCAGTATTTT; CDR3aa: CASSQEFSGPNTQYF
v_gene: TRBV6-5; abundance: few; j_gene: TRBJ2-2; d_gene: NA; CDR3nt: TGTGCCAGCAGCCCCGGGACTCCCTCGAACACCGGGGAGCTGTTTTTT; CDR3aa: CASSPGTPSNTGELFF
v_gene: TRBV6-5; abundance: NA; j_gene: TRBJ1-5; d_gene: NA; CDR3nt: TGTGCCAGCAGAAAACAGGGAGGAGGGGGTCAGCCCCAGCATTTT; CDR3aa: CASRKQGGGGQPQHF
v_gene: TRBV12-3/TRBV12-4; abundance: few; j_gene: TRBJ1-2; d_gene: TRBD1; CDR3nt: TGTGCCAGCAGTTTCAGGACAGGGTCTCCTGGCTACACCTTC; CDR3aa: CASSFRTGSPGYTF
v_gene: TRBV20-1; abundance: NA; j_gene: TRBJ1-2; d_gene: TRBD1; CDR3nt: TGCAGTGCTATGAGGGGGGACAGGACCTATGGCTACACCTTC; CDR3aa: CSAMRGDRTYGYTF
v_gene: TRBV27; abundance: few; j_gene: TRBJ2-6; d_gene: NA; CDR3nt: TGTGCCAGCAGTGGACCGGGAATCTTTGGGGCCAACGTCCTGACTTTC; CDR3aa: CASSGPGIFGANVLTF
v_gene: TRBV6-2/TRBV6-3; abundance: NA; j_gene: TRBJ2-2; d_gene: TRBD1; CDR3nt: TGTGCCAGCAGCCGCCGGACAGGGTACACCGGGGAGCTGTTTTTT; CDR3aa: CASSRRTGYTGELFF
v_gene: TRBV19; abundance: few; j_gene: TRBJ2-3; d_gene: NA; CDR3nt: TGTGCCAGCCTCAGTGGGGGCCAGGCAGATACGCAGTATTTT; CDR3aa: CASLSGGQADTQYF
v_gene: TRBV5-1; abundance: few; j_gene: TRBJ1-1; d_gene: NA; CDR3nt: TGCGCCAGCAGCTTGTTTATAGCTCGGAACACTGAAGCTTTCTTT; CDR3aa: CASSLFIARNTEAFF
v_gene: TRBV12-3/TRBV12-4; abundance: few; j_gene: TRBJ2-2; d_gene: NA; CDR3nt: TGTGCCAGCAGTGGTCTAAGGGACACCGGGGAGCTGTTTTTT; CDR3aa: CASSGLRDTGELFF
v_gene: TRBV7-2; abundance: NA; j_gene: TRBJ2-5; d_gene: NA; CDR3nt: TGTGCCAGCAGCCTAAGGACAGTCAACCAAGAGACCCAGTACTTC; CDR3aa: CASSLRTVNQETQYF
v_gene: TRBV28; abundance: many; j_gene: TRBJ2-5; d_gene: TRBD2; CDR3nt: TGTGCCAGCAGTTTGGCGGGGGTGGTGGAGACCCAGTACTTC; CDR3aa: CASSLAGVVETQYF
v_gene: TRBV4-3; abundance: NA; j_gene: TRBJ1-2; d_gene: NA; CDR3nt: TGCGCCAGCAGCCAATTTGGAAGCAGCTATGGCTACACCTTC; CDR3aa: CASSQFGSSYGYTF
v_gene: TRBV7-3; abundance: NA; j_gene: TRBJ2-5; d_gene: NA; CDR3nt: TGTGCCAGCAGCTCGGGGCAGGGGCTCCTAGAGACCCAGTACTTC; CDR3aa: CASSSGQGLLETQYF
v_gene: TRBV7-8; abundance: NA; j_gene: TRBJ1-5; d_gene: TRBD1; CDR3nt: TGTGCCAGCAGTGAGGGACAGGGTTATAGCAATCAGCCCCAGCATTTT; CDR3aa: CASSEGQGYSNQPQHF
v_gene: TRBV19; abundance: NA; j_gene: TRBJ1-2; d_gene: TRBD1; CDR3nt: TGTGCCAGTAGTCCGGACAGGGGAGGTGGCTACACCTTC; CDR3aa: CASSPDRGGGYTF
v_gene: TRBV6-6; abundance: NA; j_gene: TRBJ2-5; d_gene: TRBD1; CDR3nt: TGTGCCAGCAGTTACGGGGACAGGGGCCCTGGGGAGACCCAGTACTTC; CDR3aa: CASSYGDRGPGETQYF
v_gene: TRBV14; abundance: NA; j_gene: TRBJ2-1; d_gene: NA; CDR3nt: TGTGCCAGCAGCCATTTGCGGGCAGGGATGGGCAATGAGCAGTTCTTC; CDR3aa: CASSHLRAGMGNEQFF
v_gene: TRBV4-1; abundance: NA; j_gene: TRBJ1-4; d_gene: NA; CDR3nt: TGCGCCAGCAGCCAAAATTCTCAGGGCATTAATGAAAAACTGTTTTTT; CDR3aa: CASSQNSQGINEKLFF
v_gene: TRBV20-1; abundance: few; j_gene: TRBJ2-7; d_gene: NA; CDR3nt: TGCAGTGCTAGGGGCCGGAACGAGCAGTACTTC; CDR3aa: CSARGRNEQYF
v_gene: TRBV7-9; abundance: few; j_gene: TRBJ2-1; d_gene: TRBD2; CDR3nt: TGTGCCAGCAGCCCGCTCACCAGGGGACTAGGTCAAAATGAGCAGTTCTTC; CDR3aa: CASSPLTRGLGQNEQFF